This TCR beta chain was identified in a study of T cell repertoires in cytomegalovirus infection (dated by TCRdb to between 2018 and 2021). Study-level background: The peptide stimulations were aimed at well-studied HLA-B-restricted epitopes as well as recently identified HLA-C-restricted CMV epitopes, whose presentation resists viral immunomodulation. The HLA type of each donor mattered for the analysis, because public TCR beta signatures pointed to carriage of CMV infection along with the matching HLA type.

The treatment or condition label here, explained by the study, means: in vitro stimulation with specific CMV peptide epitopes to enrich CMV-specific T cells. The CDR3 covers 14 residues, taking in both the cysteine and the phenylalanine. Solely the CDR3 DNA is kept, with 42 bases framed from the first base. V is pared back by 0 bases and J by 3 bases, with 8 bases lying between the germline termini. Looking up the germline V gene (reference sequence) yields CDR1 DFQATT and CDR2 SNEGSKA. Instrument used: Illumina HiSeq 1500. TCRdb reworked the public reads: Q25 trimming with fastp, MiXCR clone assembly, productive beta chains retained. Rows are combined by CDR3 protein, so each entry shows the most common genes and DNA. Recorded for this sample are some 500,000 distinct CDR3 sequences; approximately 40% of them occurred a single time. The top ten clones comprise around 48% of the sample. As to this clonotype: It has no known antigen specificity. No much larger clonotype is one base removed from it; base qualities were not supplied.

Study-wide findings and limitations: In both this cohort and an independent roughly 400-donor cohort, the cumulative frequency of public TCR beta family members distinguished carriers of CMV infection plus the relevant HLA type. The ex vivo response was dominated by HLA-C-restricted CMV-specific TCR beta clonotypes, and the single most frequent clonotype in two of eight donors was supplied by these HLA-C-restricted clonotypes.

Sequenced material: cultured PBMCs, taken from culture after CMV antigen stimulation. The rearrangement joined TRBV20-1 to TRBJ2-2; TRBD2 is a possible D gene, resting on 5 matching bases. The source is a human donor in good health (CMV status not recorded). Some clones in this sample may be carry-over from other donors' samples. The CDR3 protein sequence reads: CSARDSSDTGELFF. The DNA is TGCAGTGCTAGAGATAGTAGCGACACCGGGGAGCTGTTTTTT.